These 17 T cell receptor beta chains came from one sample sequenced in a study of cytotoxic CD8 clonotypes in ibrutinib-treated CLL. Libraries were prepared by immunoSEQ multiplex PCR; TCRdb keeps only in-frame clonotypes and omits some of them. This sample has around 150,000 clones, with 81% found just once. This sample comprised PBMCs, obtained after 12 months of ibrutinib treatment. The source is a human donor with chronic lymphocytic leukemia.

This clone occurred once. The chain's CDR3 is CASSLVSVTDTQYF. CDR3 DNA sequence: TGTGCCAGCAGCTTAGTATCTGTTACAGATACGCAGTATTTT. The chain joins TRBV7-8 to TRBJ2-3; the D is unclear. This CDR3 contains 14 residues. Per the germline V gene, CDR1 is SGHVS and CDR2 is FQNEAQ. V was shortened by 1 base and J by 3 bases, with 8 bases between the two germline ends.

The rearrangement joins TRBV10-3 to TRBJ2-7, with 7 bases fitting TRBD1. The germline gives CDR1 ENHRY, CDR2 SYGVKD. After removal of 2 bases from V and 5 bases from J, the junction contained 6 bases not matched to a gene. This CDR3 comprises 14 residues. The CDR3 DNA reads TGTGCCATCAGTGAGAGACAGGGAATGGACGAGCAGTACTTC. It specifies CAISERQGMDEQYF.

This chain connects TRBV5-1 to TRBJ2-7, with 7 bases matching TRBD2. The V gene end was trimmed by 1 base and the J gene end by 1 base; junction bases not matched to a gene: 8. The length of the CDR3 is 16 residues. Germline V CDR1 and CDR2: SGHRS, YFSETQ. The CDR3 reads CASSLSLAALSYEQYF. The CDR3 nucleotides read TGCGCCAGCAGCTTGTCTCTAGCGGCCCTTTCCTACGAGCAGTACTTC.

The count of this clone is one. The rearrangement joins TRBV7-9 to TRBJ1-5, with 7 positions matching TRBD1. This CDR3 is 15 amino acids long. V trimming: 3 bases; J trimming: 0 bases; junction bases outside the gene matches: 2. Germline CDR1 SEHNR, CDR2 FQNEAQ (reference sequence). CDR3 in amino acids: CASSFGQVSNQPQHF. The CDR3 DNA reads as TGTGCCAGCAGCTTTGGACAGGTTAGCAATCAGCCCCAGCATTTT.

The chain joins TRBV4-2 to TRBJ1-3; no firm D call. The germline V and J ends were trimmed by 4 bases and 4 bases, with 14 bases remaining between them. The germline V gene has CDR1 LGHNA and CDR2 YNFKEQ. This CDR3 spans 15 amino acids. The chain's CDR3 is CASSLTRAPGNTIYF. CDR3 sequence (DNA): TGTGCCAGCAGCCTGACGAGGGCCCCCGGAAACACCATATATTTT.

J is TRBJ2-2 and V is TRBV28, with D uncertain. Trimming took 6 bases from V and 0 from J, leaving 5 bases between them. CDR1 MDHEN and CDR2 SYDVKM come from the germline V gene. The length of the CDR3 is 13 residues. The CDR3 DNA follows: TGTGCCAGCAGGGCCGCGAACACCGGGGAGCTGTTTTTT. This gives the protein CASRAANTGELFF.

The CDR3 bases are TGTGCCTGGAGTGTAAAAGACAGATACTCCTACGAGCAGTACTTC. This codes for CAWSVKDRYSYEQYF. The rearrangement links TRBV30 to TRBJ2-7; tentative D call: TRBD1 (5 bases). V lost 0 bases to trimming and J lost 0 bases, with 12 bases between them. The CDR3 spans 15 residues. CDR1 is GTSNPN and CDR2 is SVGIG in the germline V gene (reference sequence).

V is TRBV9 and J is TRBJ1-6; D call uncertain. CDR3 length equals 13 residues. The V end lost 0 bases, the J end lost 10 bases, and 8 bases lay between the germline ends. The germline CDR1 and CDR2 sequences are SGDLS and YYNGEE. Here the CDR3 reads CASSVASGSPLHF. CDR3 nucleotides: TGTGCCAGCAGCGTAGCGTCTGGGTCACCCCTCCACTTT.

The rearrangement links TRBV4-1 to TRBJ1-2; D perhaps matches TRBD1 (5 bases). The CDR3 has 18 amino acids. Trimming pared 2 bases from V and 7 bases from J, leaving 26 bases between. The germline CDR1 and CDR2 sequences are MGHRA and YSYEKL. CDR3 in amino acids: CASSQIAPGKDERGGYTF. The CDR3 DNA reads TGCGCCAGCAGCCAAATCGCTCCAGGGAAAGACGAGCGCGGTGGCTACACCTTC.

The chain is built from TRBV7-9 and TRBJ1-2; D gene ambiguous. The CDR3 runs 15 residues. Germline assignment: CDR1 SEHNR and CDR2 FQNEAQ (reference sequence). Trimming stripped 1 base from V and 1 base from J, with 10 bases between. The DNA for the CDR3 is TGTGCCAGCAGCTTAGAGGTCCGAAGTAACTATGGCTACACCTTC. Protein: CASSLEVRSNYGYTF.

This chain uses TRBV11-2 with TRBJ1-5; no firm D call. Germline V lookup: CDR1 SGHAT, CDR2 FQNNGV. Trimming pared 2 bases from V and 7 bases from J, leaving 9 bases between. The CDR3 is made up of 13 amino acids. In nucleotides, the CDR3 is TGTGCCAGCAGCTTATCATCACAGCAGCCCCAGCATTTT. It specifies CASSLSSQQPQHF. The full variable domain, its missing parts supplied by reference TRBV11-2 and TRBJ1-5, is EAGVAQSPRYKIIEKRQSVAFWCNPISGHATLYWYQQILGQGPKLLIQFQNNGVVDDSQLPKDRFSAERLKGVDSTLKIQPAKLEDSAVYLCASSLSSQQPQHFGDGTRLSIL.

J is TRBJ2-3 and V is TRBV6-1; 10 nucleotides line up with TRBD2. Germline V gives CDR1 MNHNS, CDR2 SASEGT. The V and J ends lost 4 bases and 1 base, in that order; junction bases with no gene match: 5. CDR3 length: 16 amino acids. CDR3 residues: CASSAGLAGGTDTQYF. The CDR3 DNA sequence: TGTGCCAGCAGTGCGGGCCTAGCGGGGGGCACAGATACGCAGTATTTT.

A few counts support this clone. The rearrangement uses TRBV5-6 and TRBJ2-3; either TRBD1 or TRBD2 may fit D (5 bases each). CDR1 SGHDT and CDR2 YYEEEE come from the germline V gene. V gave up 5 bases and J gave up 2 bases, with 15 bases separating them. CDR3 length equals 15 residues. The CDR3 loop is CASRKHRDPTDTQYF. CDR3 nucleotide sequence: TGTGCCAGCAGAAAACACCGGGACCCCACAGATACGCAGTATTTT.

Worth noting for this clone: This same CDR3 is encoded by further DNA sequences in the sample. The chain links TRBV5-6 to TRBJ1-4; D is ambiguous. Deletions cut 4 bases from V and 8 bases from J, with 21 bases between. Germline V CDR1 and CDR2: SGHDT, YYEEEE. This CDR3 is 16 amino acids long. The CDR3 nucleotides are TGTGCCAGCAGCCTGCACCAGGCGAGCTTTGTGGAAAAACTGTTTTTT. This sequence encodes CASSLHQASFVEKLFF.

The genes are TRBV7-2 and TRBJ2-3; D not resolved. The germline V gene encodes CDR1 SGHTA and CDR2 FQGNSA. The CDR3 consists of 12 residues. The V and J ends lost 1 base and 4 bases respectively, with 3 bases between them. The CDR3 protein is CASSLGADTQYF. The CDR3 DNA sequence: TGTGCCAGCAGCTTAGGGGCAGATACGCAGTATTTT.

The chain carries TRBV28 and TRBJ2-1; tentative D call: TRBD2 (7 bases). This CDR3 region has 15 residues. CDR1 is MDHEN, CDR2 SYDVKM, per germline. V was clipped by 2 bases and J by 5 bases, with 13 bases between them. The CDR3 sequence is CASSLGGALNNEQFF. The CDR3, as DNA: TGTGCCAGCAGTTTAGGGGGGGCCTTAAACAATGAGCAGTTCTTC. The whole variable domain, filled in from reference TRBV28 and TRBJ2-1, reads DVKVTQSSRYLVKRTGEKVFLECVQDMDHENMFWYRQDPGLGLRLIYFSYDVKMKEKGDIPEGYSVSREKKERFSLILESASTNQTSMYLCASSLGGALNNEQFFGPGTRLTVL.

The V call is TRBV28, the J call TRBJ1-2; TRBD1 matches at 8 bases. This CDR3 is 15 amino acids long. J was trimmed by 3 bases and V by 6 bases; bases with no gene match: 9. In germline, CDR1 is MDHEN, CDR2 SYDVKM. CDR3 in DNA: TGTGCCAGCAGCCGTTTGTCGGGACAGGACTATGGCTACACCTTC. Translated, it gives CASSRLSGQDYGYTF.